This TCR beta chain was found in a study of blood T cells in healthy people across ages (dated by TCRdb to between 2014 and 2017). For the wider study: In model experiments, template switching captured about one uniquely barcoded TCR beta cDNA molecule for every two T cells. Donors of different ages were randomly distributed across sequencing lanes to avoid experimental bias. Using deep sequencing normalized with unique cDNA molecular identifiers, the study measured how TCR beta repertoire diversity changes with age. The donors were split into four age groups: young (average about 16 years), middle-aged (around 40), aged (around 67) and long-lived (about 82). For two donors (one aged 18 to 29 and one aged 80 or older), the study analyzed two additional independent replicas of 1 million unique cDNA reads from the same blood draw.

The library relied on 5' RACE. For sequencing, an Illumina HiSeq 2500 was employed. A second PCR of about 6 to 11 cycles was performed with a sample-barcoded 5' primer and a J-beta primer mix. A unique molecular identifier was introduced onto each TCR beta cDNA molecule by a template-switch 5' adaptor carrying 12 random nucleotides. At least 2.5 million CDR3-containing paired-end reads were obtained from each sample. The Mint cDNA synthesis kit, primed by a TRBC-specific oligonucleotide, was used to synthesize first-strand cDNA from all RNA. Following uracil-DNA glycosylase treatment, a first 18-cycle PCR with universal primers M1SS and BC2_uni_R was performed on all cDNA. Per the original workflow: For normalization, 1 million high-quality reads were randomly selected from each sample, with every read carrying a distinct molecular identifier. Instead of being binned into consensus sequences, reads that shared molecular identifiers were thrown out. MiTCR, with a Q25 quality threshold and the strictest error-elimination algorithm, was used for CDR3 identification, clonotype clustering and error correction. Lower-bound total TCR beta diversity was estimated with a nonparametric unseen species model using Euler transformation. TCRdb ran its own pipeline on the public reads, namely fastp trimming at Q25 and MiXCR clone calling, and kept in-frame beta chains. All rows with the same CDR3 protein become a single entry with the most common DNA and genes. The V and J calls were determined by TCRdb, not by the authors. The sample has around 1,600,000 distinct CDR3 sequences on record, approximately 43% of them singletons. More than 4% of the sample goes to the ten largest clones.

As concerns this clonotype: This clone's antigen is unknown. Within one base of it there is no much larger clone, and no base qualities were kept.

CDR1 and CDR2 are drawn from the germline V gene: SNHLY, FYNNEI. The CDR3 sequence holds 13 residues, the cysteine and phenylalanine included. The only DNA kept is the CDR3, 39 bases in frame from the first base. V and J lose 6 bases and 3 bases, and a span of 9 bases separates them. Systemically healthy Caucasian individuals from Russia, 35 to 40 in total and aged about 6 to 100 years, were included as donors. Each donor gave ten milliliters of peripheral blood, drawn into EDTA-treated Vacutainer tubes. Ficoll-Paque density-gradient centrifugation was used to isolate PBMCs, with at least 6.5 million obtained per sample. Total RNA was extracted from PBMCs with Trizol reagent, with at least 6 micrograms obtained per sample. Naive CD45RAhigh/CD27high T cell percentages were measured by flow cytometry on a PBMC aliquot from every donor. Broader findings and caveats from the paper: Total diversity estimates from one million sequenced T cells were considered lower bounds and underestimates. Because donor CMV infection status was unknown, age-related changes in expanded clonotypes were potentially confounded. The percentage of naive T cells measured by flow cytometry correlated strongly with observed TCR beta diversity. Bulk unsorted PBMC profiling prevented conclusive comparison of naive and antigen-experienced compartments. Observed TCR beta diversity per million T cells fell roughly linearly with age, and a significant reduction was already apparent by age roughly 40. Compared with the aged group, the long-lived group had more naive CD4+ T cells, fewer expanded clones and increased TCR diversity, suggesting age selection.

The clonotype comes from a woman in her late teens or twenties in good health. This sequence uses TRBV2 and TRBJ1-5; the D region possibly corresponds to TRBD1 (5 bases align). Sequencing used blood. The CDR3 loop reads CASRIGTNQPQHF. Read as DNA, the sequence is TGTGCCAGCAGGATAGGGACCAATCAGCCCCAGCATTTT.